The T cell receptor beta chain described here comes from a study of blood T cell repertoires in COVID-19. Enrolled through a virtual design, the participants were between 18 and 89 years of age and came from about two dozen US areas. Those designated as exposed participants met a COVID-19 case within 2 weeks before study entry. The data were produced by immunoSEQ multiplex PCR, yet TCRdb's version contains in-frame clones alone and is incomplete. This sample has 350,000 to 450,000 clones; roughly 92% occur once, and the top ten carry 0.86%. The sequence derives from a woman aged 40-49 years who had been exposed to COVID-19. Sequenced material: PBMCs or T cells enriched from blood (not recorded which).

The CDR3 coding sequence is TGTGCCAGCAGCTTATGGGTGACAGTCCAGAACACTGAAGCTTTCTTT. It specifies CASSLWVTVQNTEAFF. The J gene is TRBJ1-1, the V gene TRBV5-5; maybe TRBD1 (5 bases). The CDR3 is 16 residues long. V was clipped by 2 bases and J by 1 base, with 15 bases between them. Germline assignment: CDR1 SGHKS and CDR2 YYEKEE (reference sequence).